This T cell receptor beta chain was recovered during a study of blood T cell repertoires in COVID-19. Whole-study context: Specimens from acute and convalescent COVID-19 originated in the United States, Italy and Spain. Sources were T cells, B-cell-depleted T cells, or PBMCs; the material itself was cDNA or gDNA.

Original methodology: Quantification of nucleated cells was approximated via reference gene primer amplification. Measured with immunoSEQ multiplex PCR; TCRdb has only the in-frame clones, and not every one. The V and J calls and clone size are taken from that table; D and trimming were inferred from the DNA. The sample shows 130,000 or so clones, 80% to 85% of them seen only once. The CDR3 totals 15 residues. Per germline, CDR1 GTSNPN and CDR2 SVGIG (reference sequence). The V and J ends lost 3 bases and 8 bases, in that order; junction bases with no gene match: 8. The source of this sequence is a man aged 60 to 69 with acute or convalescent COVID-19. The genes are TRBV30 and TRBJ2-1, with TRBD1 identical over 12 bases. Sequences were obtained from peripheral blood. DNA of the CDR3: TGTGCCTGGAGGTCCGGGACAGGGGGCAGGGATGAGCAGTTCTTC. Protein product: CAWRSGTGGRDEQFF.